The rows below give T cell receptor beta chains drawn from one sample of a study of OX40 agonist ivuxolimab in advanced cancers. Profiled with immunoSEQ multiplex PCR; TCRdb holds only in-frame clones, not every one. The table shows tens of thousands of clones, with 84% occurring only once. Sequenced here: CD4+ or CD8+ T cells sorted from blood, sampled in a trial of the OX40 agonist ivuxolimab. These receptors were taken from an adult with an advanced solid tumor such as melanoma, head and neck, liver or kidney cancer. The CDR3 runs from the conserved cysteine through the conserved F or W.

TRBV5-1	TRBJ2-5	CASSPEGPRGLETQYF
TRBV5-4	TRBJ1-4	CASSPGTDNEKLFF
TRBV12-5	TRBJ2-1	CASGPGLAGGPRNNEQFF
TRBV4-3	TRBJ1-4	CASSHSVIQGATNEKLFF
TRBV5-1	TRBJ2-1	CASRTRSGLAAYNEQFF
TRBV19	TRBJ2-2	CASGGRREHHTGELFF
TRBV6-5	TRBJ2-5	CASSYVTGGTETQYF
TRBV5-4	TRBJ2-6	CASSSGTSGNSGANVLTF
TRBV4-3	TRBJ1-4	CASSAGQGGEKLFF
TRBV4-1	TRBJ1-1	CASSHAGPGATEAFF
TRBV6-4	TRBJ1-2	CASSAVTGVNYGYTF
TRBV4-2	TRBJ1-5	CASSLKGGEPQHF
TRBV18	TRBJ1-1	CASSQDRNTEAFF
TRBV5-1	TRBJ2-7	CASSLRSLDEQYF
TRBV7-9	TRBJ2-5	CASSFGGKETQYF
TRBV5-1	TRBJ2-7	CASSSGLAGQYF
TRBV6-4	TRBJ1-1	CASSDTENTEAFF
TRBV4-2	TRBJ2-7	CASQGVEGAEQYF
TRBV19	TRBJ2-1	CASIRGYEQFF
TRBV5-1	TRBJ2-7	CASSLRGGLTRASYEQYF
TRBV5-1	TRBJ1-4	CASSLGSGRGEKLFF
TRBV2	TRBJ1-3	CAKTSFGNTIYF
TRBV30	TRBJ1-3	CAWSPDGGGNTIYF
TRBV7-9	TRBJ2-7	CASSAGGLFTGYSYEQYF
TRBV10-3	TRBJ2-6	CAISEGRLAGLFSGANVLTF
TRBV20-1	TRBJ2-7	CSARIAYEQYF
TRBV5-6	TRBJ2-1	CASSLDPSGGEQFF
TRBV6-7	TRBJ2-1	CASSYSKPCEVKGNEQFF
TRBV19	TRBJ2-7	CASSEQTSGSYEQYF
TRBV6-1	TRBJ2-1	CASSEAQGRPYNEQFF
TRBV6-1	TRBJ2-2	CASSDQSFRAGGNTGELFF
TRBV11-3	TRBJ2-5	CASSSRTSWETQYF
TRBV27	TRBJ2-1	CASSYRLAGAYNEQFF
TRBV5-8	TRBJ2-5	CASSLFWETQYF
TRBV5-6	TRBJ1-3	CASSSGGGVRGNTIYF
TRBV7-2	TRBJ1-2	CASSLEGGKGYTF